This TCR beta chain stems from a study of a mutant IDH1 vaccine in newly diagnosed glioma. Turning to the study itself: Vaccines began 4-6 weeks after radiotherapy alone, or with temozolomide cycles. The earlier regimen, radiotherapy, temozolomide, or both, was most often both.

For this clone: Its specificity is unknown.

Time point in this sample: week 23, last vaccination. The investigators gave 300 ug of mutant IDH1 20-mer peptide in each vaccine dose, together with topical imiquimod. Sequencing was performed with immunoSEQ multiplex PCR; in TCRdb, only in-frame clones are kept and a portion is missing. Of around 78,000 clones in the sample, almost 85% were seen once. Germline CDR1 and CDR2: SGHDT and YYEEEE. The CDR3 is 16 residues long. V lost 3 bases, J lost 0 bases, and 7 bases stayed unmatched. The sample in question was PBMCs, obtained from a glioma patient whose treatment included an IDH1 peptide vaccine. The TCR was taken from a man in his thirties or forties with glioma. Some clones in this sample may be carry-over from other donors' samples. This sequence joins TRBV5-6 and TRBJ2-3; TRBD1 aligns across 7 bases. CDR3 region: CASSSRTGGSTDTQYF. The DNA for the CDR3 is TGTGCCAGCAGCTCCAGGACAGGCGGTAGCACAGATACGCAGTATTTT.